This T cell receptor (beta chain) comes out of a study of graft-versus-host responses after intestinal transplantation. This clone is a singleton in its sample. What it binds is not known. V lost 6 bases and J lost 0; bases outside the gene matches: 4. Germline V gives CDR1 SEHNR, CDR2 FQNEAQ (reference sequence). The CDR3 has 14 amino acids. Sequencing was performed with immunoSEQ multiplex PCR; in TCRdb, only in-frame clones are kept and a portion is missing. The table records over 75,000 clones, 88% of them present only once. The source of this sequence is a human donor who was the organ donor for an intestinal transplant. Material: unstimulated CD4+ T cells sorted from spleen or lymph node cells, obtained before transplant. The gene calls are TRBV7-9 and TRBJ1-1, with 7 nucleotides matching TRBD1. The CDR3: CASRGQVVNTEAFF. The CDR3 nucleotides are TGTGCCAGCAGAGGACAGGTCGTGAACACTGAAGCTTTCTTT.